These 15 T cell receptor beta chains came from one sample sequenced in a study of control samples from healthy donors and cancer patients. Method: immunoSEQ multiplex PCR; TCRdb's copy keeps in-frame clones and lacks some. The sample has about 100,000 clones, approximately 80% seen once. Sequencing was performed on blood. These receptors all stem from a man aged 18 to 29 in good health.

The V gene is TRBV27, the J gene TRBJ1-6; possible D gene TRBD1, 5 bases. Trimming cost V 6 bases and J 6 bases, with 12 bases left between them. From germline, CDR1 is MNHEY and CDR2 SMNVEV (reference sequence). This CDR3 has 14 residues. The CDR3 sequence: CASSSGASNSPLHF. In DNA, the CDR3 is TGTGCCAGCAGCTCCGGGGCTAGTAATTCACCCCTCCACTTT.

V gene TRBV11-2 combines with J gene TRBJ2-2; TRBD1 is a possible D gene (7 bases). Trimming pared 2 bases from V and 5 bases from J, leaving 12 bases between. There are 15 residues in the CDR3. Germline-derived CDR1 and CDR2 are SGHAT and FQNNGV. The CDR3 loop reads CASSLRAGGTGELFF. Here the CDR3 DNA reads TGTGCCAGCAGCTTACGGGCAGGGGGGACCGGGGAGCTGTTTTTT.

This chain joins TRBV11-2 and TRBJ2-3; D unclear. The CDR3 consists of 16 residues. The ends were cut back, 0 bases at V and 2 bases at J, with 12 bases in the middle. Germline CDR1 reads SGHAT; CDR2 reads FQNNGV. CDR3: CASSLDFWQPTDTQYF. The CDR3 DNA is TGTGCCAGCAGCTTAGATTTCTGGCAGCCCACAGATACGCAGTATTTT.

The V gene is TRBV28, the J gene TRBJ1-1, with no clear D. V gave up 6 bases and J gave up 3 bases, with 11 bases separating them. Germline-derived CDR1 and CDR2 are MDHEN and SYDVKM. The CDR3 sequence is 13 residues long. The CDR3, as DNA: TGTGCCAGCAGCCCCCCCGGGGACACTGAAGCTTTCTTT. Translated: CASSPPGDTEAFF. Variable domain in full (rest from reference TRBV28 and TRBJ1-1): DVKVTQSSRYLVKRTGEKVFLECVQDMDHENMFWYRQDPGLGLRLIYFSYDVKMKEKGDIPEGYSVSREKKERFSLILESASTNQTSMYLCASSPPGDTEAFFGQGTRLTVV.

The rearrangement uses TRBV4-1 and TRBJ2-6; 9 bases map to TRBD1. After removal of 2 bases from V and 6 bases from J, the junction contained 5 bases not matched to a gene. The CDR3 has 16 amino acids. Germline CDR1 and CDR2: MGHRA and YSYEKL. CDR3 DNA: TGCGCCAGCAGCCAACCGACAGGGGGTACGGCCAACGTCCTGACTTTC. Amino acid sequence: CASSQPTGGTANVLTF.

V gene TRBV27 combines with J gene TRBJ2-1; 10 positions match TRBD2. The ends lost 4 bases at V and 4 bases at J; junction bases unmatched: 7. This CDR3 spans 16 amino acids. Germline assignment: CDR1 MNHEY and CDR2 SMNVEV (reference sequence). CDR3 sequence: CASSSIQRGGYNEQFF. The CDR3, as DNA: TGTGCCAGCAGTTCCATCCAGCGGGGGGGTTACAATGAGCAGTTCTTC.

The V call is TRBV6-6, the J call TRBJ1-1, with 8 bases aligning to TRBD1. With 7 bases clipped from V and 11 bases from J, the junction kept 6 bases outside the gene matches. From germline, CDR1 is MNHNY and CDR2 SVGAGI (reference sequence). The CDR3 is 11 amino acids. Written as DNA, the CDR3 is TGTGCCAGCAACAACCGGGACAGGGCTTTCTTT. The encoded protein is CASNNRDRAFF.

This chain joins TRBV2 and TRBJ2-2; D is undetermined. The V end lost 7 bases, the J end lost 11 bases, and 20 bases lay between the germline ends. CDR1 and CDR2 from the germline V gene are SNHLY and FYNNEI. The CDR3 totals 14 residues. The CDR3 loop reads CASIPGPPSRELFF. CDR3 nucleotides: TGTGCCAGCATCCCCGGGCCCCCTAGTAGAGAGCTGTTTTTT.

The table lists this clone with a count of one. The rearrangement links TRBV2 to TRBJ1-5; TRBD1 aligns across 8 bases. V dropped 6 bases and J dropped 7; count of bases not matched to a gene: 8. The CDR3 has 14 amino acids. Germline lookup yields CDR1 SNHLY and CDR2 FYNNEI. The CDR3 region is CASRETGGGQPQHF. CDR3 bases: TGTGCCAGCAGGGAAACAGGGGGAGGACAGCCCCAGCATTTT.

The CDR3 sequence: CASSQGDNLNQPQHF. CDR3 bases: TGCGCCAGCAGCCAAGGGGACAACTTAAATCAGCCCCAGCATTTT. The chain joins TRBV4-1 to TRBJ1-5, with a tentative D call TRBD1 (6 bases). CDR1 is MGHRA, CDR2 YSYEKL, per germline. This CDR3 has 15 amino acids. The V gene lost 1 base and the J gene lost 4 bases, with 11 bases spanning the gap.

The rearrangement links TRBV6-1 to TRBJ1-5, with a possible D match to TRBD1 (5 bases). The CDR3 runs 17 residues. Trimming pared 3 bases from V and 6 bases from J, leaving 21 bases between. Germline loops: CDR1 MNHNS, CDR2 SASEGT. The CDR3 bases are TGTGCCAGCAGTGATATTACGACATACGGGGGAGGTCAGCCCCAGCATTTT. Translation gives CASSDITTYGGGQPQHF.

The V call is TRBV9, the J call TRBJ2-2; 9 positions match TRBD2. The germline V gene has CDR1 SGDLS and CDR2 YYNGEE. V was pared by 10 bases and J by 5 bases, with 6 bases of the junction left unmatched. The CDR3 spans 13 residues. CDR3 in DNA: TGTGCCCGCGGCGGGGGGGGGACCGGGGAGCTGTTTTTT. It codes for CARGGGGTGELFF.

The CDR3: CASSQDRQGRSYGYTF. CDR3 in DNA: TGTGCCAGCAGCCAAGACCGACAGGGCAGGTCGTATGGCTACACCTTC. This chain uses TRBV14 with TRBJ1-2; 7 bases are a match to TRBD1. The CDR3 length is 16 residues. The J segment lost 5 bases and the V segment lost 0 bases, leaving 9 bases of the junction unmatched. Germline V lookup: CDR1 SGHDN, CDR2 FVKESK.

The CDR3 loop is CASSEALGRGLSPLHF. CDR3 nucleotides: TGTGCCAGCAGTGAAGCGCTTGGCAGGGGCCTTTCACCCCTCCACTTT. The V gene is TRBV6-1, the J gene TRBJ1-6, with D perhaps TRBD1 (6 bases). The CDR3 is 16 residues long. Germline V CDR1 and CDR2: MNHNS, SASEGT. The V end was cut by 0 bases, the J end by 9 bases, with 15 bases between.

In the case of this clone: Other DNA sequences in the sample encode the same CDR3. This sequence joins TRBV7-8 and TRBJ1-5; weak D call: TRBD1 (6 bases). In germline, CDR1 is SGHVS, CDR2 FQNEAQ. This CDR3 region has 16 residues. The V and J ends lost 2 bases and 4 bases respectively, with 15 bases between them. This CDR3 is CASSLQQGNSNQPQHF. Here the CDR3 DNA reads TGTGCCAGCAGCTTACAACAGGGAAATAGTAATCAGCCCCAGCATTTT.